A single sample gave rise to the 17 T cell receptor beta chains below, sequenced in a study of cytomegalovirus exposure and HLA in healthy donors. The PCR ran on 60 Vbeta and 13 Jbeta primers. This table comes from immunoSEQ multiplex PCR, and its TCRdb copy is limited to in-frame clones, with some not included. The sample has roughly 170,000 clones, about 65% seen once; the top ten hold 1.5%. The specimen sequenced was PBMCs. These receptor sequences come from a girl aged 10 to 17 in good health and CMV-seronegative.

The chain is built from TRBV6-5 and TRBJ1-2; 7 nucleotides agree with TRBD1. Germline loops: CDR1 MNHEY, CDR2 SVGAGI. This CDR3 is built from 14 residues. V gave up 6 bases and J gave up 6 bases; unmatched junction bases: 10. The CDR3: CASSSRQGVDGYTF. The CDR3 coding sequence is TGTGCCAGCAGCTCACGTCAGGGGGTGGATGGCTACACCTTC.

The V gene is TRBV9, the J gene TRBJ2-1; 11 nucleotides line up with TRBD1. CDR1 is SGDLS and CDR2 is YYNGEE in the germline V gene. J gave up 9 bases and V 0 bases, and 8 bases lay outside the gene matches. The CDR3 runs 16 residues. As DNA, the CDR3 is TGTGCCAGCAGCGTAGGGTCTGGGACAGGGGGTGGTGAGCAGTTCTTC. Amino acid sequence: CASSVGSGTGGGEQFF.

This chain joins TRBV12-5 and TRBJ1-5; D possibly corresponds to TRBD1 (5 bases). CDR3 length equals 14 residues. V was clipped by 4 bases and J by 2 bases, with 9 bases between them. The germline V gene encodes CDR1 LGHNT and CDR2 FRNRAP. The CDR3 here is CASGSGIRNQPQHF. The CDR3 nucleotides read TGTGCTAGTGGTTCAGGGATACGCAATCAGCCCCAGCATTTT.

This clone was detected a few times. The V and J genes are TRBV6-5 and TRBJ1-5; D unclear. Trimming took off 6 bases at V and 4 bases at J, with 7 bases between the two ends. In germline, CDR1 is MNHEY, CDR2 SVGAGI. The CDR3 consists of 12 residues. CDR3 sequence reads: CASRAGNQPQHF. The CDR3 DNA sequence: TGTGCCAGCAGAGCAGGAAATCAGCCCCAGCATTTT.

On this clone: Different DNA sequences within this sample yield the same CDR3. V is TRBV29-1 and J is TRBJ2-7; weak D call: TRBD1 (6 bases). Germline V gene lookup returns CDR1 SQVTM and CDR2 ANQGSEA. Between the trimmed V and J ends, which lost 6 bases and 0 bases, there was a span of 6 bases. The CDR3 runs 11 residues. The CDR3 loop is CSVRGSYEQYF. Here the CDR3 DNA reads TGCAGCGTCAGGGGCTCCTACGAGCAGTACTTC.

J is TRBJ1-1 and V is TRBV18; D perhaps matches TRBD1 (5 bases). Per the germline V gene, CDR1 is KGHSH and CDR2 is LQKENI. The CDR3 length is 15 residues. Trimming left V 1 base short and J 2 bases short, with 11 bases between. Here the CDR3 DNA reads TGTGCCAGCTCACCACTGGATGACAGAAACACTGAAGCTTTCTTT. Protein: CASSPLDDRNTEAFF.

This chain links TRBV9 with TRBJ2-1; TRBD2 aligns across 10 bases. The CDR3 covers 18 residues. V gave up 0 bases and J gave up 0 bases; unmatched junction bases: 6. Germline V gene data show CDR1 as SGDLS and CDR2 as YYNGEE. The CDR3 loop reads CASSVGASGGSSYNEQFF. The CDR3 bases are TGTGCCAGCAGCGTAGGTGCTAGCGGGGGCTCCTCCTACAATGAGCAGTTCTTC. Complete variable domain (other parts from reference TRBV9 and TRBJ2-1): DSGVTQTPKHLITATGQRVTLRCSPRSGDLSVYWYQQSLDQGLQFLIQYYNGEERAKGNILERFSAQQFPDLHSELNLSSLELGDSALYFCASSVGASGGSSYNEQFFGPGTRLTVL.

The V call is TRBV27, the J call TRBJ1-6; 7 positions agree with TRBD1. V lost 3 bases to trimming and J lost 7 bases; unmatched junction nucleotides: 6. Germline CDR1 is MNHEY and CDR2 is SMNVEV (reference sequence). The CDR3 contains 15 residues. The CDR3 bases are TGTGCCAGCAGTTTCCAGACAGGGTCGAATTCACCCCTCCACTTT. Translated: CASSFQTGSNSPLHF.

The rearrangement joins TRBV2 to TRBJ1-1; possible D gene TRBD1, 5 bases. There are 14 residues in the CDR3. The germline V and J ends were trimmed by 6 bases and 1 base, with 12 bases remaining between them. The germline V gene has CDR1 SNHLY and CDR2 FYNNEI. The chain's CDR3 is CASSPGGANTEAFF. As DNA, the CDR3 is TGTGCCAGCAGCCCGGGGGGTGCGAACACTGAAGCTTTCTTT.

The chain's CDR3 is CASSLQGSTEAFF. In DNA form, the CDR3 reads TGTGCCAGCAGCTTACAGGGGAGCACTGAAGCTTTCTTT. This chain uses TRBV5-6 with TRBJ1-1; TRBD1 agrees at 7 bases. J gave up 4 bases and V 2 bases, and 2 bases lay outside the gene matches. In germline, CDR1 is SGHDT, CDR2 YYEEEE. The CDR3 is made up of 13 amino acids.

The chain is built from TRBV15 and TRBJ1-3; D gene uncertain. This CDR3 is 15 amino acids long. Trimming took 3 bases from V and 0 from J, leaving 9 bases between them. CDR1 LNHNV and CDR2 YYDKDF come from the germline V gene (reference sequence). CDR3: CATSRTTSSGNTIYF. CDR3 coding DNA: TGTGCCACCAGCAGGACAACTAGCTCTGGAAACACCATATATTTT.

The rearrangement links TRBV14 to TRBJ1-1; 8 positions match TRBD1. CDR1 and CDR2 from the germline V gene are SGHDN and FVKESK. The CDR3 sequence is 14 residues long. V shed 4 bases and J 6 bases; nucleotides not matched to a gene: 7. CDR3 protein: CASSPADRVPEAFF. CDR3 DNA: TGTGCCAGCAGCCCCGCGGACAGGGTCCCTGAAGCTTTCTTT.

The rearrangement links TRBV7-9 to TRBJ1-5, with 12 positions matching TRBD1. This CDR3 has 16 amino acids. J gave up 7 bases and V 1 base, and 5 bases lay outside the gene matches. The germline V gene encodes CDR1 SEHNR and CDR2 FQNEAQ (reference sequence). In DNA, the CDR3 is TGTGCCAGCAGCTTAGACAGCGGGACAGGGGGCCAGCCCCAGCATTTT. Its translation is CASSLDSGTGGQPQHF.

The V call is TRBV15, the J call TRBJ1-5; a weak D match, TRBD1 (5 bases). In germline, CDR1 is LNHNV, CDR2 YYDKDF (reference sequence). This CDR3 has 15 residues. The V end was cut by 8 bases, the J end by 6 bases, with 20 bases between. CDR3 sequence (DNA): TGTGCCACCCAGGACGGGGGGGGACCTTCTCAGCCCCAGCATTTT. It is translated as CATQDGGGPSQPQHF.

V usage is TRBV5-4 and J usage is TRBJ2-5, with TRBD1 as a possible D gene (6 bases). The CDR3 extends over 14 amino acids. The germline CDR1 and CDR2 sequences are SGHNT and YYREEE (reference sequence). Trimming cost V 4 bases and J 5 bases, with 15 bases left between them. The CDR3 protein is CASSPRTVGETQYF. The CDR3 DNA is TGTGCCAGCAGCCCTCGGACAGTGGGGGAGACCCAGTACTTC.

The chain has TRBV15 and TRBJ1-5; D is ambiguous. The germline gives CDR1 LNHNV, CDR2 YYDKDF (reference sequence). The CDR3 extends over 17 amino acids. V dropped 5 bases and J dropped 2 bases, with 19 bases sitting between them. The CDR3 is CATSPQRFSRGNQPQHF. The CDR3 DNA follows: TGTGCCACCAGCCCCCAAAGGTTCTCGCGGGGCAATCAGCCCCAGCATTTT.

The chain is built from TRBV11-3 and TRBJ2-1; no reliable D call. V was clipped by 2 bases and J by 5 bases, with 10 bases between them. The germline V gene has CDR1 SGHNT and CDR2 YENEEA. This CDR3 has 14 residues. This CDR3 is CASSLSPVHNEQFF. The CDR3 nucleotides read TGTGCCAGCAGCTTAAGCCCGGTCCACAATGAGCAGTTCTTC. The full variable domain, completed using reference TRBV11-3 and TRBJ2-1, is EAGVVQSPRYKIIEKKQPVAFWCNPISGHNTLYWYLQNLGQGPELLIRYENEEAVDDSQLPKDRFSAERLKGVDSTLKIQPAELGDSAVYLCASSLSPVHNEQFFGPGTRLTVL.